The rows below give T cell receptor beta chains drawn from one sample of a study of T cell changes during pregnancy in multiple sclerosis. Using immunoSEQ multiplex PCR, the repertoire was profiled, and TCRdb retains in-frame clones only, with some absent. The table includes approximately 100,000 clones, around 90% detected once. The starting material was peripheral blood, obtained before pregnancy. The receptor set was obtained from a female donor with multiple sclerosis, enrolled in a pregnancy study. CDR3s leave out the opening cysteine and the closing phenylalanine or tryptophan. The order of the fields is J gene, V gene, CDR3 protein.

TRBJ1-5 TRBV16 ASSRQGLSNQPQH
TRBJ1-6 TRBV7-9 ASRETGIYYNSPLH
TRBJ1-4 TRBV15 ATSSIRGLEKLF
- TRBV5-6 ASSPRGRRLYEQY
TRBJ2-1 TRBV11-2 ASSPREDVYNEQF
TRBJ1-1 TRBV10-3 AIRSGGSGLNTEAF
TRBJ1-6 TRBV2 ASRSVGGSYNSPLH
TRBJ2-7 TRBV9 ASSPRVTYEQY
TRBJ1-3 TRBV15 ATSRDRGPGNTIY
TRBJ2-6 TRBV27 ASSNLDSNSGANVLT
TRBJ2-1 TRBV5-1 ASSWGLAGAPNYNEQF
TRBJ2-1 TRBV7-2 ASSLGQGRYNEQF
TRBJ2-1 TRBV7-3 ASSFSPQAGNEQF
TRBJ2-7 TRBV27 ASSLSQGDMLGGSEQY
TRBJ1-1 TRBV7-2 ASSFRTGGLTEAF
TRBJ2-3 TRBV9 ASSVVLDRVPDTQY
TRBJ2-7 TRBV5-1 ASRFSGGLRYTYEQY
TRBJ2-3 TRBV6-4 ASSDSFLAGLTDTQY
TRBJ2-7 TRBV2 ASSEGGLAGPYEQY
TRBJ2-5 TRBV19 ASSKTSFGQETQY
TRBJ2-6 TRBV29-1 SVPILGAANVLT
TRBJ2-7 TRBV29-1 SVLVRGSSYEQY
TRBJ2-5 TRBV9 ASSVASGSRSETQY
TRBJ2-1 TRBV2 ASRLAGDNEQF
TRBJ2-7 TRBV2 ASSELGLAGEYSSYEQY
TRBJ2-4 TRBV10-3 AISKTSSVGGVENIQY
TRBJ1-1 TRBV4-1 ASSQDNVIADGNTEAF
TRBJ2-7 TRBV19 ASNDRGSYEQY
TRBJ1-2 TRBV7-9 ASSLQAQYGYT
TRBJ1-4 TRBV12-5 ASGLDLGRDEKLF
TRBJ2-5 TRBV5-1 ASTDRTEGETQY
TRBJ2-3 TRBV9 ASSTPSGGYSSTDTQY
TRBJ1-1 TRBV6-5 ASSYFTGVTEAF
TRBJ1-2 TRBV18 ASSPPTDYGYT
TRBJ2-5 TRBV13 ASSLRWDSQETQY
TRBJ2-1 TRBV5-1 ASSPLAVNNEQF
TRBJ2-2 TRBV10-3 ATSNEGSTLTGELF
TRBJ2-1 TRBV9 ASSVLEQGTRYNEQF
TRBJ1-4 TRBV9 ASSVGGTGMEKLF
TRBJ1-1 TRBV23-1 ASSQSPPKSGIRQGITGTEAF
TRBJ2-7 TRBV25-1 AIGTGTMDEQY
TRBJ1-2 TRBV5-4 ASSLDWTGANYGYT
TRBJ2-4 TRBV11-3 ASSLGTGGPVKNIQY
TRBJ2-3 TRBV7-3 ASSQMTGARTDTQY
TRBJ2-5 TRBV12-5 ASGLPGLAGGTQY
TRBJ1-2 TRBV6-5 ASSYSTGRGYT